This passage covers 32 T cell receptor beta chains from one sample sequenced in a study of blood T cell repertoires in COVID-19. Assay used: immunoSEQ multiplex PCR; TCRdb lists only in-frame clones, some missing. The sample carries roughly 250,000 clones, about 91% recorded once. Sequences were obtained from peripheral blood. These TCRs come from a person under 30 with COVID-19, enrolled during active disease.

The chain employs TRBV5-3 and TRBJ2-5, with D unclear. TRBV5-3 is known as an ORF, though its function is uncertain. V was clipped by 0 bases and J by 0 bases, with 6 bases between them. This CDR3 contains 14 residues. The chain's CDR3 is CARSLGGYQETQYF. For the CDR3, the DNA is TGTGCCAGAAGCTTGGGTGGCTACCAAGAGACCCAGTACTTC.

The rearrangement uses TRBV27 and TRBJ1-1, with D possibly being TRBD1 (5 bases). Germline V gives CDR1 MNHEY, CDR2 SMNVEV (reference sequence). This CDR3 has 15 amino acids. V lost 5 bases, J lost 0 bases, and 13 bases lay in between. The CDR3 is CASSAGLGMNTEAFF. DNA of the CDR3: TGTGCCAGCAGTGCAGGGTTGGGGATGAACACTGAAGCTTTCTTT.

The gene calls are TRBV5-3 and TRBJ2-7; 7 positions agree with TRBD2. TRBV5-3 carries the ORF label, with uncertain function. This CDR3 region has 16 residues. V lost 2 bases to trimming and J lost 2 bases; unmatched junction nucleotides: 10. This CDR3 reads CARSFTISGFTYEQYF. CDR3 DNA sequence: TGTGCCAGAAGCTTCACAATTAGCGGGTTTACCTACGAGCAGTACTTC.

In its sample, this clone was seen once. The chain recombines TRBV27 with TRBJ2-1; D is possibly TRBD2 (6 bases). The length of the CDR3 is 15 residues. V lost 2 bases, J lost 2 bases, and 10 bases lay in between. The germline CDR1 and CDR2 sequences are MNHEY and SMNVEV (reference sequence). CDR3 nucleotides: TGTGCCAGCAGTTTAACGGCGGGACCCTACAATGAGCAGTTCTTC. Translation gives CASSLTAGPYNEQFF.

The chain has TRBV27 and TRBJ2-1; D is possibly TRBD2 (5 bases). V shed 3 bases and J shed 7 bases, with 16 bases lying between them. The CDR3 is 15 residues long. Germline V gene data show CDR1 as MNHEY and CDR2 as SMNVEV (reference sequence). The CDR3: CASSLGAVFANEQFF. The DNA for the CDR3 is TGTGCCAGCAGTTTGGGAGCCGTTTTTGCAAATGAGCAGTTCTTC.

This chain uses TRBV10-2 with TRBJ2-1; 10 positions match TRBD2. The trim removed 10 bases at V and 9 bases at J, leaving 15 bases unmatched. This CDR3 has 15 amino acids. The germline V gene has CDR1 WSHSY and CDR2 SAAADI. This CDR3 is CATLSLAGDWGEQFF. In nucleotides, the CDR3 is TGCGCCACCCTATCTCTAGCGGGAGATTGGGGTGAGCAGTTCTTC.

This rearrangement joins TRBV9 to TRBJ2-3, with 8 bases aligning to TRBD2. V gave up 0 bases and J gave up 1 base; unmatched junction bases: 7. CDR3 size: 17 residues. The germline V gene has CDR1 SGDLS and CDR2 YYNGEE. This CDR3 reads CASSVEAGGWGTDTQYF. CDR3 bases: TGTGCCAGCAGCGTAGAGGCGGGAGGCTGGGGCACAGATACGCAGTATTTT.

CDR3 amino acids: CASSPRTSSTDTQYF. CDR3 DNA: TGCGCCAGCAGCCCTCGGACTAGCTCCACAGATACGCAGTATTTT. J is TRBJ2-3 and V is TRBV4-1; 8 nucleotides align to TRBD2. Germline assignment: CDR1 MGHRA and CDR2 YSYEKL. The junction had 5 bases not matched to a gene; V was cut back by 4 bases and J by 2 bases. The CDR3 has 15 residues.

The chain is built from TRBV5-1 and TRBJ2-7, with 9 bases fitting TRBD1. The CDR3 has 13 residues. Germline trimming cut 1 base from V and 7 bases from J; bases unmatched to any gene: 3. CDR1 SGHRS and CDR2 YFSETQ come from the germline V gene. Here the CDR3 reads CASSLNRGHEQYF. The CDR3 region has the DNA TGCGCCAGCAGCTTGAACAGGGGGCATGAGCAGTACTTC.

CDR3 protein: CASSLNAGEAQYF. In DNA form, the CDR3 reads TGTGCCAGCAGCTTAAACGCCGGGGAGGCCCAGTACTTC. The chain links TRBV7-3 to TRBJ2-5, with D possibly TRBD2 on 6 matching bases. The germline V and J ends were trimmed by 1 base and 9 bases, with 12 bases remaining between them. Germline V CDR1 and CDR2: SGHTA, FQGTGA. The CDR3 spans 13 residues.

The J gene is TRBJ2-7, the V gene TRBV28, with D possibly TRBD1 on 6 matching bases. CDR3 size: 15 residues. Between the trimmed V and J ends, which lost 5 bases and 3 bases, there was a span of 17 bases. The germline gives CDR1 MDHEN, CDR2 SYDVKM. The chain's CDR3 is CASSTSGTSNYEQYF. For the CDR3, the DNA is TGTGCCAGCAGTACCTCCGGGACATCCAACTACGAGCAGTACTTC. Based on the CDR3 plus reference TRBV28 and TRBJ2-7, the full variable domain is DVKVTQSSRYLVKRTGEKVFLECVQDMDHENMFWYRQDPGLGLRLIYFSYDVKMKEKGDIPEGYSVSREKKERFSLILESASTNQTSMYLCASSTSGTSNYEQYFGPGTRLTVT.

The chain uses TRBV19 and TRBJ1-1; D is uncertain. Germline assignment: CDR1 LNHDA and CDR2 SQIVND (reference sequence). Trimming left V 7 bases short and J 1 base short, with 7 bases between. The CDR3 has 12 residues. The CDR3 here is CASTTGNTEAFF. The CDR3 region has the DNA TGTGCCAGTACCACGGGGAACACTGAAGCTTTCTTT.

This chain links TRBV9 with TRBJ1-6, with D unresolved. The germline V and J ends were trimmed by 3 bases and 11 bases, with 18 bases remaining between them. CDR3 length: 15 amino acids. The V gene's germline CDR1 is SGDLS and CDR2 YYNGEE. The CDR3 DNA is TGTGCCAGCAGCGAAAGACCGGGATCCGACCCACCCCTCCACTTT. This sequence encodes CASSERPGSDPPLHF.

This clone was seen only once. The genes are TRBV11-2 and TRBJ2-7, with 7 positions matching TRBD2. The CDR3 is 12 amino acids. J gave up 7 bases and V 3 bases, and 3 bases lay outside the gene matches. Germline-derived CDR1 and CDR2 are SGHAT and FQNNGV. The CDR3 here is CASSLAGAEQYF. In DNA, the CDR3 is TGTGCCAGCAGCTTGGCGGGAGCAGAGCAGTACTTC.

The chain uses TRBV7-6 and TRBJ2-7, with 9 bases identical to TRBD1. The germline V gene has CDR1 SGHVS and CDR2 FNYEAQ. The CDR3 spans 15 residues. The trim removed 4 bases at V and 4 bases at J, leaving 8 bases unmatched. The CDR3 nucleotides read TGTGCCAGCAGCTCCACCCGGGACAGGGTGTACGAGCAGTACTTC. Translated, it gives CASSSTRDRVYEQYF.

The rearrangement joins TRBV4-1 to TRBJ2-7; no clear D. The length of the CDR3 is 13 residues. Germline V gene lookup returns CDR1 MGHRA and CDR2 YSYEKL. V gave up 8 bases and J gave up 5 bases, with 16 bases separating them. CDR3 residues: CASGPAGLHEQYF. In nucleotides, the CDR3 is TGCGCCAGCGGGCCGGCAGGCTTACACGAGCAGTACTTC.

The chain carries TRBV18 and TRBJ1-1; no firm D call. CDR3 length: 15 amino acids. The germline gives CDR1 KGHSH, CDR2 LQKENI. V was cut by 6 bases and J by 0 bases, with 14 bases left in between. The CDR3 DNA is TGTGCCAGCTCCCGCGGTTCCTTCATGAACACTGAAGCTTTCTTT. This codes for CASSRGSFMNTEAFF.

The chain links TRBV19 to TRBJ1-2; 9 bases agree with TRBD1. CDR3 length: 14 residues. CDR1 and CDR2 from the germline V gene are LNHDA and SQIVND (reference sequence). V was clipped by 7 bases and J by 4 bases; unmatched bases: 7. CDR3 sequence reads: CASNKGQGGYGYTF. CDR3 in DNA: TGTGCCAGTAATAAGGGACAGGGAGGCTATGGCTACACCTTC.

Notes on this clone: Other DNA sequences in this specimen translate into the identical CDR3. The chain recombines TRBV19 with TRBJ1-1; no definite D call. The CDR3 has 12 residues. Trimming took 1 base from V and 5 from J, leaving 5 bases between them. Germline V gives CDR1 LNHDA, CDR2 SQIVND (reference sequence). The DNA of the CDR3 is TGTGCCAGTAGTATAGGGCTGACTGAAGCTTTCTTT. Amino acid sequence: CASSIGLTEAFF.

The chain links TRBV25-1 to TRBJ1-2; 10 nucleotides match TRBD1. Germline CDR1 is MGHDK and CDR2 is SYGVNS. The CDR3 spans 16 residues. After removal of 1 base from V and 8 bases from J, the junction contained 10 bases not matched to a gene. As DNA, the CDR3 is TGTGCCAGCAGTGAATTAGGGACAGGGGAGGGTGAAGGCTACACCTTC. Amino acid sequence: CASSELGTGEGEGYTF.

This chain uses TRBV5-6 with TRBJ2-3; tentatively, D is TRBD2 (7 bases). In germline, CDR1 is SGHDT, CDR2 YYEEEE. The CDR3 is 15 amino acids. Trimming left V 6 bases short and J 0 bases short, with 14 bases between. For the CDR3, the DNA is TGTGCCAGCAAGAGGGGGAGGGGAAGCACAGATACGCAGTATTTT. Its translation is CASKRGRGSTDTQYF. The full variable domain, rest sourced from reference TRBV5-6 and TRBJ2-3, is DAGVTQSPTHLIKTRGQQVTLRCSPKSGHDTVSWYQQALGQGPQFIFQYYEEEERQRGNFPDRFSGHQFPNYSSELNVNALLLGDSALYLCASKRGRGSTDTQYFGPGTRLTVL.

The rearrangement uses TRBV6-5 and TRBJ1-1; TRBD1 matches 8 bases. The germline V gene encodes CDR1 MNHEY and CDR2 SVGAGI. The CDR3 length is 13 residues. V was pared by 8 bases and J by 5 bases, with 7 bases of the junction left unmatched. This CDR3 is CASGSGGWTEAFF. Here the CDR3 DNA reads TGTGCCAGCGGCTCAGGGGGCTGGACTGAAGCTTTCTTT.

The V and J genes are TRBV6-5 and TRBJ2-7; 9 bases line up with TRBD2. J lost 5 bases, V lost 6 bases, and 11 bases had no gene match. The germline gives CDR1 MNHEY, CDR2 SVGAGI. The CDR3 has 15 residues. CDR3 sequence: CASSFGKGLANEQYF. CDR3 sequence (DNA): TGTGCCAGCAGCTTCGGGAAGGGACTAGCTAACGAGCAGTACTTC.

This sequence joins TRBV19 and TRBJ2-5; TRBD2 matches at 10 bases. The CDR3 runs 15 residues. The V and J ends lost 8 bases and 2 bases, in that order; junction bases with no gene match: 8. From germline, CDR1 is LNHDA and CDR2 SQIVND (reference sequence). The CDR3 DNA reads TGTGCCAGTTCGGGAACACTAGCGGGGCAAGAGACCCAGTACTTC. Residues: CASSGTLAGQETQYF.

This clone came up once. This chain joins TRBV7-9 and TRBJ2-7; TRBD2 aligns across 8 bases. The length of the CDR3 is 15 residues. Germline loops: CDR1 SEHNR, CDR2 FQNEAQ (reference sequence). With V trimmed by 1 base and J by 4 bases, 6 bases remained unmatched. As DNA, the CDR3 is TGTGCCAGCAGCTTAGAAGGACGGGAGGGTTACGAGCAGTACTTC. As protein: CASSLEGREGYEQYF.

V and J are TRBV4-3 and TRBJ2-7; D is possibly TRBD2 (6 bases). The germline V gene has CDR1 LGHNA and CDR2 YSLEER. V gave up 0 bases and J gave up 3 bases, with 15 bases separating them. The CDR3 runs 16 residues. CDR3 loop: CASSQDLVGGSYEQYF. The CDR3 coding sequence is TGCGCCAGCAGCCAAGATCTCGTCGGAGGGAGCTACGAGCAGTACTTC.

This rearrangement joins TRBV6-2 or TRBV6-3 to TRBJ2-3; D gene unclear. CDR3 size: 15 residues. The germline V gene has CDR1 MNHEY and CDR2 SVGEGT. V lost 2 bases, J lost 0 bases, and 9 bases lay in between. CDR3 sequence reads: CASSYEATSTDTQYF. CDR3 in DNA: TGTGCCAGCAGTTACGAAGCGACGAGCACAGATACGCAGTATTTT.

The CDR3 sequence: CASSYRRDGYTF. The CDR3 DNA is TGTGCCAGCAGTTACCGCAGGGATGGCTACACCTTC. The V and J genes are TRBV6-2 or TRBV6-3 and TRBJ1-2; tentative D call: TRBD1 (5 bases). Trimming took off 2 bases at V and 6 bases at J, with 7 bases between the two ends. This CDR3 has 12 residues. The germline gives CDR1 MNHEY, CDR2 SVGEGT.

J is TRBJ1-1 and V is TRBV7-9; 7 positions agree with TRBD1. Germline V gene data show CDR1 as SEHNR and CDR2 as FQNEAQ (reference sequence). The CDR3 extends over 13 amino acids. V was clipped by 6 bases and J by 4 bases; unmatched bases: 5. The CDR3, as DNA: TGTGCCAGCAGTCCGTCAGGGGGCACTGAAGCTTTCTTT. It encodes CASSPSGGTEAFF.

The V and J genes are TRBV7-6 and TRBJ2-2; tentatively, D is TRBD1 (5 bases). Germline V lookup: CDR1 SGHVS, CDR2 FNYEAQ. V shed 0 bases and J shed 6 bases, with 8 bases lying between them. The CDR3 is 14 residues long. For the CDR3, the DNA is TGTGCCAGCAGCTTAGCACAGGTTCCCGGGGAGCTGTTTTTT. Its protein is CASSLAQVPGELFF.

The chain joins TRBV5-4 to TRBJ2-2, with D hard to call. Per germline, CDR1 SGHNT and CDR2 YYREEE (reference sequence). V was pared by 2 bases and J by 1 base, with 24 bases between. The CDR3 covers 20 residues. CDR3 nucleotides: TGTGCCAGCAGCTTAGTAGGATATAAGGCAGGTCTTATGAACACCGGGGAGCTGTTTTTT. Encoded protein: CASSLVGYKAGLMNTGELFF.

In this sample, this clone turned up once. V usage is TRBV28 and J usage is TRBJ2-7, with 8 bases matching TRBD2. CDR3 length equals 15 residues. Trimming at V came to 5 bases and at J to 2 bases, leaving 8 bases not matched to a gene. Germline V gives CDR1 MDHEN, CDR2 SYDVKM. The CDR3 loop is CASSPTSVAPYEQYF. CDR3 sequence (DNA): TGTGCCAGCAGTCCGACTAGCGTTGCCCCCTACGAGCAGTACTTC.